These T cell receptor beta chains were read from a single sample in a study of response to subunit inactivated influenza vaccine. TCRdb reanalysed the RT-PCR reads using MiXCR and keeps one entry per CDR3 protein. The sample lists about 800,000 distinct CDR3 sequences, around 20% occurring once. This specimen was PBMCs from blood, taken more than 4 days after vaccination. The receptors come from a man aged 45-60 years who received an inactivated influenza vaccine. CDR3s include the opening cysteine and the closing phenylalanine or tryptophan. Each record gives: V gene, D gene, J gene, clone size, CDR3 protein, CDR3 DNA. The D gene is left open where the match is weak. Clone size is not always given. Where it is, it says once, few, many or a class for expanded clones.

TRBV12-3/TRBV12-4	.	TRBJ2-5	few	CASTRQTQETQYF	TGTGCCAGCACCCGACAAACGCAAGAGACCCAGTACTTC
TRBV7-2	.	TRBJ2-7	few	CASSADGANRVYEQYF	TGTGCCAGCAGCGCAGACGGTGCCAATCGGGTCTACGAGCAGTACTTC
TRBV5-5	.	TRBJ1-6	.	CASSLVGSNSPLHF	TGTGCCAGCAGCTTGGTTGGTTCTAATTCACCCCTCCACTTT
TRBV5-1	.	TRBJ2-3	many	CASSLSLDTQYF	TGTGCCAGCAGTTTATCCCTGGATACGCAGTATTTT
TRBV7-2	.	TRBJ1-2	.	CASSLRQVITGGYTF	TGTGCCAGCAGCCTGCGACAGGTTATTACGGGTGGCTACACCTTC
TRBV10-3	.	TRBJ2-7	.	CAIGTTYEQYF	TGTGCCATCGGGACGACCTACGAGCAGTACTTC
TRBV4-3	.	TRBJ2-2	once	CASRGHTNTGELFF	TGCGCCAGCAGGGGCCATACTAACACCGGGGAGCTGTTTTTT
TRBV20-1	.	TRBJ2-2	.	CSARDVQGTNTGELFF	TGCAGTGCTAGAGATGTCCAGGGAACGAACACCGGGGAGCTGTTTTTT
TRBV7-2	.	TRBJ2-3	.	CASSSGVLSTDTQYF	TGTGCCAGCAGCTCGGGAGTCCTTAGCACAGATACGCAGTATTTT
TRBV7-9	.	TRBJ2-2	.	CASSPSSAGELFF	TGTGCCAGCAGCCCTTCTAGCGCCGGGGAGCTGTTTTTT
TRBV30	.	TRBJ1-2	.	CAWRAPRTPLGDGYTF	TGTGCCTGGAGGGCACCCCGGACGCCCTTAGGTGATGGCTACACCTTC
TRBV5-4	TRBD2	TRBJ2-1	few	CASSLERLAGGSSYNEQFF	TGTGCCAGCAGCTTGGAACGCCTAGCGGGAGGGAGCTCCTACAATGAGCAGTTCTTC
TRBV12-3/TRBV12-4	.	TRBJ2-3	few	CASRRLGGVGTDTQYF	TGTGCCAGCAGGAGATTAGGGGGGGTTGGCACAGATACGCAGTATTTT
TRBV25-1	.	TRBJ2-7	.	CASRTGPYEQYF	TGTGCCAGCAGGACTGGGCCCTACGAGCAGTACTTC
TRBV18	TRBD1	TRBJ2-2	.	CASSRQGSNTGELFF	TGTGCCAGCTCACGACAGGGATCGAACACCGGGGAGCTGTTTTTT
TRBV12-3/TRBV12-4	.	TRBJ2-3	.	CASVSHGGSTDTQYF	TGTGCCAGCGTCTCGCATGGGGGTAGCACAGATACGCAGTATTTT
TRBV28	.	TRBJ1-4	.	CASSQGGVLNEKLFF	TGTGCCAGCAGCCAGGGAGGGGTCCTGAATGAAAAACTGTTTTTT
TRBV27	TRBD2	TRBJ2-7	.	CASSYPYRGLEAGGPIPIGEQYF	TGTGCCAGCAGTTACCCCTACAGGGGCCTGGAGGCGGGGGGGCCTATTCCAATTGGCGAGCAGTACTTC
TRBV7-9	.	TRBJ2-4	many	CASSLQTEAKNIQYF	TGTGCCAGCAGCTTGCAGACAGAAGCCAAAAACATTCAGTACTTC
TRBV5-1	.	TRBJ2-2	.	CASSLDASPGVRTGELFF	TGCGCCAGCAGCTTGGACGCTAGCCCGGGGGTGAGGACCGGGGAGCTGTTTTTT
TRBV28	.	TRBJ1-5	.	CASSLIDRNNQPQHF	TGTGCCAGCAGTTTAATAGACAGAAACAATCAGCCCCAGCATTTT
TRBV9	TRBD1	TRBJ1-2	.	CASSAETGGGLGYTF	TGTGCCAGCAGCGCCGAGACAGGGGGGGGTTTGGGCTACACCTTC
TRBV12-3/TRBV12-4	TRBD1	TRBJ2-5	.	CASSSGQGASFPQYF	TGTGCCAGCAGCTCAGGACAGGGAGCCTCTTTTCCCCAGTACTTC
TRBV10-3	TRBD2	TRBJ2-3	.	CAISSPGLAIDTQYF	TGTGCCATCAGTTCCCCGGGACTAGCAATCGATACGCAGTATTTT
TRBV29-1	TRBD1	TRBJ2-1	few	CSASPRRDRGSAQFF	TGCAGCGCCAGTCCCCGCCGGGACAGGGGATCGGCGCAGTTCTTC
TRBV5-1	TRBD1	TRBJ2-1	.	CASSFRQGEQFF	TGCGCCAGCAGCTTCCGACAGGGTGAGCAGTTCTTC
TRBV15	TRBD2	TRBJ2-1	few	CATSIRREGPNEQFF	TGTGCCACCAGCATCAGACGGGAGGGCCCCAATGAGCAGTTCTTC
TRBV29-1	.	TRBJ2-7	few	CSVDGGDYEQYF	TGCAGCGTTGATGGAGGGGACTACGAGCAGTACTTC
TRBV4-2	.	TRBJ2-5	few	CASSQEGSTLQETQYF	TGTGCCAGCAGCCAAGAGGGATCAACTTTACAAGAGACCCAGTACTTC
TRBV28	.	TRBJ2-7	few	CASTGIKGQYF	TGTGCCAGCACGGGAATTAAGGGGCAGTACTTC
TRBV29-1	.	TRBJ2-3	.	CSVEAGIADTQYF	TGCAGCGTTGAGGCCGGGATTGCAGATACGCAGTATTTT
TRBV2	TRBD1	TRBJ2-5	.	CASRRQGSYQETQYF	TGTGCCAGCAGGCGACAGGGTTCGTACCAAGAGACCCAGTACTTC
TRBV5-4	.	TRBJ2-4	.	CASSFGGAKNIQYF	TGTGCCAGCAGCTTCGGTGGAGCCAAAAACATTCAGTACTTC
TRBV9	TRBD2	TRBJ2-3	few	CASSIRTSGSTDTQYF	TGTGCCAGCAGCATCCGGACTAGCGGGAGTACAGATACGCAGTATTTT
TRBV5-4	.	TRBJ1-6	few	CASGRGDSPLHF	TGTGCCAGCGGCCGGGGAGATTCACCCCTCCACTTT
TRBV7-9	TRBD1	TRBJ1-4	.	CASSPQGQGNEKLFF	TGTGCCAGCAGCCCCCAGGGACAGGGGAATGAAAAACTGTTTTTT
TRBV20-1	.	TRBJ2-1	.	CSARVWAYNEQFF	TGCAGTGCTAGAGTATGGGCCTACAATGAGCAGTTCTTC
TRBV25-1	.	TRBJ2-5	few	CASSDSRRIETQYF	TGTGCCAGCAGTGATAGCAGGCGTATTGAGACCCAGTACTTC
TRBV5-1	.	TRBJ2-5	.	CASSLGPGLYRETQYF	TGCGCCAGCAGCCTGGGTCCGGGCCTGTACCGAGAGACCCAGTACTTC
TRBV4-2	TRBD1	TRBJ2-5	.	CASSRGTGGYGETQYF	TGTGCCAGCAGCCGCGGTACAGGGGGCTATGGGGAGACCCAGTACTTC
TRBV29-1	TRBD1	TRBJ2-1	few	CSVEGGDRGNEQFF	TGCAGCGTTGAAGGAGGAGACAGGGGGAATGAGCAGTTCTTC
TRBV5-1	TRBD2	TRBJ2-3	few	CASSSTGGRFGTDTQYF	TGCGCCAGCAGCTCGACGGGGGGGCGGTTCGGCACAGATACGCAGTATTTT
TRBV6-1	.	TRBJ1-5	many	CASSSGRGQPQHF	TGTGCCAGCAGCTCCGGACGGGGTCAGCCCCAGCATTTT
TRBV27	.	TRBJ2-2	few	CASSFRVQSTGELFF	TGTGCCAGCAGTTTCCGGGTCCAATCCACCGGGGAGCTGTTTTTT
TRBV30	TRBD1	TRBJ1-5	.	CAWSDRANQPQHF	TGTGCCTGGAGCGACAGGGCAAATCAGCCCCAGCATTTT
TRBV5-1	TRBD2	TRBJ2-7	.	CASSDDLGGSRYF	TGCGCCAGCAGCGACGATTTGGGGGGGAGTCGGTACTTC
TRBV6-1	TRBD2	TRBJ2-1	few	CASRIGTSGRPRNEQFF	TGTGCCAGCAGGATAGGGACTAGCGGGAGGCCGAGGAATGAGCAGTTCTTC
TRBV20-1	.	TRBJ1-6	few	CSARADSFYNSPLHF	TGCAGTGCTAGAGCGGACAGCTTCTATAATTCACCCCTCCACTTT
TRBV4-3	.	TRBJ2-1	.	CASSLQEWGEQFF	TGCGCCAGCAGCCTTCAAGAGTGGGGTGAGCAGTTCTTC
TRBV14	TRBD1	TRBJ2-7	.	CASSQETGGWYEQYF	TGTGCCAGCAGCCAAGAGACAGGGGGCTGGTACGAGCAGTACTTC
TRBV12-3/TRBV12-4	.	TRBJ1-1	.	CASSPQSQGTTEAFF	TGTGCCAGCAGTCCCCAGAGTCAGGGGACAACTGAAGCTTTCTTT
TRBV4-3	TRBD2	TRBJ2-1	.	CATSRVAGLEQFF	TGCGCCACCTCAAGGGTAGCGGGGCTTGAGCAGTTCTTC
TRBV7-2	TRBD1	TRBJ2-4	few	CASSPGTGPKNIQYF	TGTGCCAGCAGCCCGGGGACAGGTCCCAAAAACATTCAGTACTTC
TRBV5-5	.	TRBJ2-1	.	CASSFQGAREQFF	TGTGCCAGCAGCTTTCAAGGCGCTAGGGAGCAGTTCTTC
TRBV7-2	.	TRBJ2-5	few	CASSTSSGASEKTQYF	TGTGCCAGCAGCACCAGCTCGGGCGCCTCGGAAAAGACCCAGTACTTC
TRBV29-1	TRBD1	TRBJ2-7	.	CSVETLGQGYYEQYF	TGCAGCGTTGAGACCTTGGGACAGGGCTACTACGAGCAGTACTTC